This TCR beta chain is from a study of graft-versus-host responses after intestinal transplantation. Study in general: Recipients were all induced with anti-thymocyte globulin, then given tacrolimus and steroids for roughly 3 years. Broader study findings: Some GvH clones appeared in ileal mucosa or blood before recipient bone marrow.

The method was immunoSEQ multiplex PCR; TCRdb's version includes in-frame clones alone and lacks a portion of them. The table includes some 40,000 clones, over 85% detected once. In germline, CDR1 is LGHNA, CDR2 YSLEER. The CDR3 sequence is 14 residues long. V trimming: 4 bases; J trimming: 5 bases; junction bases outside the gene matches: 7. Comments on this clone: What it binds is not known.

This clonotype was obtained from a human donor who was the organ donor for an intestinal transplant. This chain joins TRBV4-3 and TRBJ2-5; 7 bases are shared with TRBD2. The sample here was unstimulated CD8+ T cells sorted from spleen or lymph node cells, taken before transplant. CDR3 region: CASSPRTRTETQYF. The CDR3 bases are TGCGCCAGCAGCCCCAGGACTAGGACGGAGACCCAGTACTTC.